The 5 T cell receptor beta chains listed next were all sequenced from one sample in a study of shared clonotypes between healthy human individuals. Naive CD8 cells lacked CD45RO and underwent positive selection for CCR7, leaving out terminally differentiated effector memory CD45RA+ cells. Sequencing used immunoSEQ multiplex PCR; TCRdb keeps in-frame clones, though not all of them. The sample yields about 680,000 clones, 92% seen once. The sequencing sample was made of naive CD8+ T cells sorted from blood. These receptors were obtained from a man aged 25 to 40 in good health.

This chain connects TRBV7-9 to TRBJ1-1; no reliable D call. The CDR3 extends over 14 amino acids. CDR1 is SEHNR and CDR2 is FQNEAQ in the germline V gene (reference sequence). The V end was cut by 6 bases, the J end by 0 bases, with 11 bases between. In DNA form, the CDR3 reads TGTGCCAGCAGAAAAGAGGGCATGAACACTGAAGCTTTCTTT. Encoded protein: CASRKEGMNTEAFF.

The chain carries TRBV27 and TRBJ1-1, with D tentatively TRBD1 (6 bases). There are 13 residues in the CDR3. Trimming left V 5 bases short and J 4 bases short, with 11 bases between. Germline values: CDR1 MNHEY, CDR2 SMNVEV (reference sequence). CDR3: CASSLRTATEAFF. In DNA form, the CDR3 reads TGTGCCAGCAGTCTAAGGACAGCCACTGAAGCTTTCTTT.

The V gene is TRBV30, the J gene TRBJ2-7; 7 nucleotides align to TRBD1. CDR1 GTSNPN and CDR2 SVGIG come from the germline V gene (reference sequence). The CDR3 runs to 14 residues. V was clipped by 1 base and J by 1 base; unmatched bases: 4. The CDR3 DNA is TGTGCCTGGAGTGCGACAGGGCTATCCTACGAGCAGTACTTC. Translated: CAWSATGLSYEQYF.

This chain connects TRBV4-3 to TRBJ2-1, with D perhaps TRBD2 (5 bases). Trimming pared 0 bases from V and 5 bases from J, leaving 14 bases between. Looked up from germline, CDR1 is LGHNA and CDR2 is YSLEER. This CDR3 has 16 residues. The DNA of the CDR3 is TGCGCCAGCAGCCAAGATCGTAGTGGGCGGGACAATGAGCAGTTCTTC. This sequence encodes CASSQDRSGRDNEQFF.

V usage is TRBV27 and J usage is TRBJ1-1; D remains ambiguous. The CDR3 loop spans 15 amino acids. Germline V gene sequence: CDR1 MNHEY, CDR2 SMNVEV (reference sequence). Trimming stripped 5 bases from V and 3 bases from J, with 16 bases between. The CDR3 DNA is TGTGCCAGCAGTCTACTCGGAAGCCTGGACACTGAAGCTTTCTTT. It translates to CASSLLGSLDTEAFF.